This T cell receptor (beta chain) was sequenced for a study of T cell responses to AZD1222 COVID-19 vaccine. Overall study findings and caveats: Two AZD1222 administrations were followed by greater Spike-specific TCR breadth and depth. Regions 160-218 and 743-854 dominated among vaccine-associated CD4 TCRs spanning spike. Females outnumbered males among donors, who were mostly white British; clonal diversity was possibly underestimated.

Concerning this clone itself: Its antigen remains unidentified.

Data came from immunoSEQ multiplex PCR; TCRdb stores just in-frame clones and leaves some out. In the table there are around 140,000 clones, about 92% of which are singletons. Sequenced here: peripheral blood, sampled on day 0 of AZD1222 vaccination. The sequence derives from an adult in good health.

DNA for the CDR3: TGTGCCAGCAGTTACTCGAAACCGGCAGCGGGGATAACCTACGAGCAGTACTTC. Encoded protein: CASSYSKPAAGITYEQYF. The V gene is TRBV6-2 or TRBV6-3, the J gene TRBJ2-7, with 7 bases aligning to TRBD2. Germline V gene lookup returns CDR1 MNHEY and CDR2 SVGEGT. This CDR3 region has 18 residues. V shed 0 bases, J shed 2 bases, and the junction held 13 bases outside the gene matches.